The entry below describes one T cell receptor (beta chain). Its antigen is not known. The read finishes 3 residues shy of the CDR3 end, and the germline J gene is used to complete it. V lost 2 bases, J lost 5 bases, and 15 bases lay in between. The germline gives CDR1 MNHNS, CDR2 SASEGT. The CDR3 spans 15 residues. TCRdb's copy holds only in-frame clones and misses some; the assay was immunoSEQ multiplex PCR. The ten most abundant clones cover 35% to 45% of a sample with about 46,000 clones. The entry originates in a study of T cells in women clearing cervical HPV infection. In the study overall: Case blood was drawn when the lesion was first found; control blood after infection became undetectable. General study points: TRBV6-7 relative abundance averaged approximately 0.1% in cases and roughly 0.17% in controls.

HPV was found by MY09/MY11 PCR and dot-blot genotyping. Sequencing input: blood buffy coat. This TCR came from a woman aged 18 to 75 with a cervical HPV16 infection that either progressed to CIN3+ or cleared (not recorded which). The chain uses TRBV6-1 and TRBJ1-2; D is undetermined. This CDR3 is CASSESVASPYGYTF. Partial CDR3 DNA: TGTGCCAGCAGTGAATCCGTCGCGTCACCATATGGC.